This T cell receptor (beta chain) originates from a study of early T cells in non-severe SARS-CoV-2 infection. The wider study: Chains were not paired, and sequencing was done on bulk RNA from unsorted whole blood. Study findings and constraints: Clonotype matching in VDJdb favored anti-spike CD8 responses and did not capture private and CD4 specificities.

Attached unique molecular identifiers marked individual cDNA molecules. From the 5' RACE reads, TCRdb called clonotypes with MiXCR, one entry per CDR3 protein. This sample has tens of thousands of distinct CDR3 sequences, with around 9% found just once. The germline gives CDR1 MNHEY, CDR2 SMNVEV (reference sequence). V lost 7 bases and J lost 10; bases outside the gene matches: 10. The CDR3 is 12 amino acids. This clonotype was detected many times. Its target is unknown. Sequencing was done on a sample of whole blood. The sequence derives from an adult who was a healthcare worker with PCR-confirmed SARS-CoV-2 infection or an uninfected control (not recorded which). J is TRBJ2-7 and V is TRBV27; 7 bases fit TRBD1. Here the CDR3 DNA reads TGTGCCAGCAAAACAGGGGATCTTAGACAGTACTTC. Protein: CASKTGDLRQYF.